This TCR beta chain was captured by sequencing in a study of T cell responses to AZD1222 COVID-19 vaccine. About the research overall: The analysis combined second doses at about 4 or about 12 weeks.

Study results and caveats: CD4 TCRs associated with vaccination spanned spike, dominating at 160-218 and 743-854.

Method: immunoSEQ multiplex PCR; TCRdb's copy keeps in-frame clones and lacks some. Here the sample spans roughly 100,000 clones, around nine tenths being singletons. V lost 6 bases to trimming and J lost 4 bases; unmatched junction nucleotides: 7. Germline-derived CDR1 and CDR2 are SNHLY and FYNNEI. This CDR3 has 15 residues. Notes on this clone: The antigen is undetermined.

The chain links TRBV2 to TRBJ2-7; TRBD2 aligns across 12 bases. The receptor's source is an adult in good health. The sequenced sample was peripheral blood, obtained on day 0 of AZD1222 vaccination. This CDR3 reads CASRDTSGRWYEQYF. The CDR3 DNA is TGTGCCAGCAGAGACACTAGCGGGAGGTGGTACGAGCAGTACTTC.